Given below is one T cell receptor (beta chain) in context. An input of roughly 0.5 to 1 ug of RNA was subjected to reverse transcription using random hexamers. The CDR3 of TCR beta was amplified by immunoSEQ multiplex PCR across 54 Vbeta and 13 Jbeta. TCRdb reprocessed the immunoSEQ multiplex PCR reads with MiXCR, giving one entry per CDR3 protein. This sample has under 150,000 distinct CDR3 sequences, with 85% to 95% found just once. This sample is drawn from a study of CD8 T cells in Susac syndrome. V was trimmed by 0 bases and J by 7 bases, leaving 10 bases between them. This CDR3 has 13 residues. Germline V gene data show CDR1 as GTSNPN and CDR2 as SVGIG (reference sequence).

This TCR derives from a human donor with Susac syndrome. The chain is built from TRBV30 and TRBJ1-5; a possible D gene is TRBD1 (5 bases). Sequencing was performed on CD4+ T cells from PBMCs. The CDR3 region is CAWSVSGDQPQHF. In nucleotides, the CDR3 is TGTGCCTGGAGTGTATCCGGGGACCAGCCCCAGCATTTT.